These T cell receptor beta chains were read from a single sample in a study of T cells after yellow fever vaccination. TCRdb recomputed calls from the 5' RACE reads with MiXCR, one row per CDR3 protein. The sample yields more than 30,000 distinct CDR3 sequences, around 7% seen once. This specimen was PBMCs, either bulk or a sorted T-cell subset (CD4+, CD8+, memory, or dextramer-sorted; not recorded which), taken on the day of the first yellow fever vaccination. These receptors were collected from a man in his late teens or twenties who received the YFV17D yellow fever vaccine. Both conserved end residues are part of each CDR3. Fields, in order: D gene, clone size, J gene, V gene, CDR3 DNA, CDR3 protein. A D gene is named only where the DNA matches it firmly. Where a row states a size, it is once, few, many or the class of an expanded clone; other rows omit it.

TRBD2	many	TRBJ2-5	TRBV12-3/TRBV12-4	TGTGCCAGCAGTCCGGGACTAGCGGGGGTACAGTACTTC	CASSPGLAGVQYF
TRBD1	many	TRBJ2-1	TRBV11-2	TGTGCCAGCAGCTTAAAAATTCCGGGACAGGGTTCTGATGAGCAGTTCTTC	CASSLKIPGQGSDEQFF
NA	many	TRBJ1-5	TRBV3-1	TGTGCCAGCAGCCTGGGTTGGAGCAATCAGCCCCAGCATTTT	CASSLGWSNQPQHF
NA	few	TRBJ1-1	TRBV9	TGTGCCAGCAGCGTAGGGGGGACCCTCGCTGAAGCTTTCTTT	CASSVGGTLAEAFF
NA	many	TRBJ1-3	TRBV25-1	TGTGCCAGCGATGACGGAGGGTCTGGAAACACCATATATTTT	CASDDGGSGNTIYF
NA	NA	TRBJ1-2	TRBV7-2	TGTGCCAGCGGCTTAGATTCCGGGGCGCGTGGCTATGGCTACACCTTC	CASGLDSGARGYGYTF
NA	many	TRBJ2-2	TRBV10-3	TGTGCCATCACCGCGGGGACAGATACGAACACCGGGGAGCTGTTTTTT	CAITAGTDTNTGELFF
NA	NA	TRBJ2-5	TRBV20-1	TGCAGTGCTAGAGTCTCGGGAACAGCTCACGAGACCCACTACTTC	CSARVSGTAHETHYF
TRBD2	few	TRBJ2-3	TRBV28	TGTGCCAGCAGACAGACTAGCGGGGGGAGAGATACGCAGTATTTT	CASRQTSGGRDTQYF
NA	many	TRBJ2-2	TRBV9	TGTGCCAGCAGCCCCCGAGGAGACAGACATCCCGGGGAGCTGTTTTTT	CASSPRGDRHPGELFF
NA	few	TRBJ2-7	TRBV5-4	TGTGCCAGCAGCTTCACCGGGGCCTACGAGCAGTACTTC	CASSFTGAYEQYF
NA	many	TRBJ1-2	TRBV4-3	TGCGCCAGCAGCCATAAATCGGGGGATGGCTACACCTTC	CASSHKSGDGYTF
TRBD1	many	TRBJ2-1	TRBV4-1	TGCGCCAGCAGCCAAACGCGAAACAGGGGTGAGGGCAATGAGCAGTTCTTC	CASSQTRNRGEGNEQFF
TRBD2	few	TRBJ2-5	TRBV5-4	TGTGCCAGCAGCTGGGACGCGGGGGGGGGAGAGACCCAGTACTTC	CASSWDAGGGETQYF
NA	NA	TRBJ1-5	TRBV12-3/TRBV12-4	TGTGCCAGCAGTTTTGCGGGGGATCAGCCCCAGCATTTT	CASSFAGDQPQHF
NA	many	TRBJ2-1	TRBV7-8	TGTGCCAGCACCCATGGGGATAGCTCCTACAATGAGCAGTTCTTC	CASTHGDSSYNEQFF
NA	many	TRBJ2-2	TRBV11-2	TGTGCCAGCAGCTTAGATCAGGGCGGGACGGCGAACACCGGGGAGCTGTTTTTT	CASSLDQGGTANTGELFF
NA	few	TRBJ2-7	TRBV5-8	TGTGCCAGCAGCCCCCCCGGGGCCTACGAGCAGTACTTC	CASSPPGAYEQYF
NA	many	TRBJ2-3	TRBV3-1	TGTGCCAGCAGTCCGACAGTGGGTCATACAGATACGCAGTATTTT	CASSPTVGHTDTQYF
NA	many	TRBJ1-3	TRBV12-3/TRBV12-4	TGTGCCAGCAGTTTAGCCCCCTCTGGAAACACCATATATTTT	CASSLAPSGNTIYF
NA	many	TRBJ1-1	TRBV29-1	TGCAGCGTTTCTCGGCAGAACACTGAAGCTTTCTTT	CSVSRQNTEAFF
TRBD2	many	TRBJ2-1	TRBV5-1	TGCGCCAGCAGCTTGGGCGGGGGGGCTTTGGATGAGCAGTTCTTC	CASSLGGGALDEQFF
NA	many	TRBJ1-1	TRBV5-1	TGCGCCAGCAGCATGGACGGACCGGGACGTAAAGATGGGAACACTGAAGCTTTCTTT	CASSMDGPGRKDGNTEAFF
NA	NA	TRBJ2-1	TRBV12-3/TRBV12-4	TGTGCCAGCAGTTTTACGAGGGGGGATGAGCAGTTCTTC	CASSFTRGDEQFF
NA	many	TRBJ2-2	TRBV24-1	TGTGCCACCAGTTCACAGTTGAACACCGGGGAGCTGTTTTTT	CATSSQLNTGELFF
NA	NA	TRBJ1-6	TRBV6-5	TGTGCCACTCAAAAGTTCGGTTCACCCCTCCACTTT	CATQKFGSPLHF